These 9 T cell receptor beta chains were sequenced from one sample in a study of CD8+ T cells in alopecia areata. Indicated treatment: oral pan-JAK inhibitor, 5-10 mg twice daily. The authors extracted RNA and reverse transcribed it into cDNA as the sequencing template. TCRdb keeps only in-frame clones here, not all; method: immunoSEQ multiplex PCR. The repertoire includes about 200,000 clones, around three fifths of them detected once, and roughly 4.2% sits in the top ten. Sequencing used CD4+ T cells sorted from blood, obtained at week 4, from a patient treated with tofacitinib. The source of these receptors is a human donor with alopecia areata.

The chain has TRBV25-1 and TRBJ2-5; no definite D call. The CDR3 sequence is 13 residues long. V lost 7 bases and J 2 bases, leaving 11 bases between the germline ends. Germline values: CDR1 MGHDK, CDR2 SYGVNS. As DNA, the CDR3 is TGTGCCAGCAATCTTCCGGGTCAAGAGACCCAGTACTTC. Amino acids: CASNLPGQETQYF.

The chain is built from TRBV5-1 and TRBJ1-1, with a tentative D call TRBD1 (5 bases). Trimming removed 0 bases at V and 8 bases at J, with 14 bases between. CDR1 is SGHRS and CDR2 is YFSETQ in the germline V gene. The CDR3 is 14 amino acids. The CDR3 region is CASSLDFGGKEAFF. The DNA for the CDR3 is TGCGCCAGCAGCTTGGATTTCGGGGGAAAAGAAGCTTTCTTT.

The genes are TRBV5-1 and TRBJ2-6; 10 nucleotides align to TRBD1. The V gene's germline CDR1 is SGHRS and CDR2 YFSETQ. After removal of 4 bases from V and 0 bases from J, the junction contained 4 bases not matched to a gene. This CDR3 is 17 amino acids long. CDR3 in amino acids: CASSPGQGGSGANVLTF. CDR3 in DNA: TGCGCCAGCAGCCCCGGACAGGGGGGCTCTGGGGCCAACGTCCTGACTTTC.

This chain joins TRBV10-1 and TRBJ1-1; D is ambiguous. V lost 0 bases, J lost 0 bases, and 5 bases lay in between. This CDR3 spans 14 amino acids. In germline, CDR1 is WNHNN, CDR2 SYGVQD (reference sequence). The CDR3 protein is CASSESLLNTEAFF. The DNA of the CDR3 is TGCGCCAGCAGTGAGTCGCTCCTGAACACTGAAGCTTTCTTT.

This clone has a handful of counts. This chain links TRBV9 with TRBJ2-5; perhaps TRBD2 as D (6 bases). Trimming took 0 bases from V and 7 from J, leaving 13 bases between them. CDR1 is SGDLS, CDR2 YYNGEE, per germline. The CDR3 totals 14 residues. CDR3 amino acids: CASSVAVGDSTQYF. The DNA for the CDR3 is TGTGCCAGCAGCGTAGCGGTGGGGGACTCGACCCAGTACTTC.

The CDR3 sequence is CAIKGQGTDEKLFF. The CDR3 bases are TGTGCCATCAAGGGACAGGGTACAGATGAAAAACTGTTTTTT. This sequence joins TRBV10-3 and TRBJ1-4; TRBD1 matches at 9 bases. Germline-derived CDR1 and CDR2 are ENHRY and SYGVKD. This CDR3 is 14 amino acids long. The V segment lost 7 bases and the J segment 6 bases; nucleotides outside the gene matches: 6.

The V call is TRBV5-6, the J call TRBJ2-5; the D is unclear. The CDR3 consists of 14 residues. V was trimmed by 0 bases and J by 4 bases, leaving 10 bases between them. Germline values: CDR1 SGHDT, CDR2 YYEEEE. DNA of the CDR3: TGTGCCAGCAGCTTGGAACGGGTCGTAGAGACCCAGTACTTC. Protein product: CASSLERVVETQYF.

A word on this clone: Distinct nucleotide sequences in the sample also encode this CDR3. CDR3 region: CASSTSMNTEAFF. CDR3 DNA sequence: TGTGCCAGCAGCACCTCCATGAACACTGAAGCTTTCTTT. The V call is TRBV7-2, the J call TRBJ1-1; no clear D gene. The CDR3 spans 13 residues. Germline lookup yields CDR1 SGHTA and CDR2 FQGNSA. The V end lost 5 bases, the J end lost 0 bases, and 7 bases lay between the germline ends.

This chain uses TRBV7-2 with TRBJ1-6; D gene ambiguous. Germline CDR1 is SGHTA and CDR2 is FQGNSA. V was cut by 2 bases and J by 5 bases, with 7 bases left in between. The CDR3 consists of 14 residues. This chain's CDR3 is CASSLNGNNSPLHF. The CDR3 nucleotides are TGTGCCAGCAGCTTAAACGGGAATAATTCACCCCTCCACTTT.